This T cell receptor (beta chain) stems from a study of blood T cell repertoires in COVID-19. Study-level information: Researchers got acute and convalescent COVID-19 samples from the United States, Italy and Spain.

Some clones are missing from TCRdb's copy, which holds only in-frame ones; the method was immunoSEQ multiplex PCR. The sample yields 300,000 to 350,000 clones, under 90% seen once. The sequence was collected from a woman aged 25 to 39 with COVID-19, enrolled during active disease. The source material was peripheral blood.

The CDR3 spells CASSAGQASSGNTIYF. CDR3 coding DNA: TGTGCCAGCAGCGCGGGACAGGCGAGCTCTGGAAACACCATATATTTT. The chain combines TRBV7-2 with TRBJ1-3, with TRBD1 matching 8 bases. CDR1 and CDR2 from the germline V gene are SGHTA and FQGNSA. The J segment lost 0 bases and the V segment lost 5 bases, leaving 6 bases of the junction unmatched. The CDR3 sequence is 16 residues long.